This TCR beta chain was identified during a study of blood T cell repertoires in COVID-19. In the study overall: Collection of acute and convalescent COVID-19 samples took place in the United States, Italy and Spain. PBMCs, B-cell-depleted T cells, or T cells were the source of the cDNA or gDNA that made up the material.

CDR1 and CDR2 from the germline V gene are SQVTM and ANQGSEA. Germline trimming cut 0 bases from V and 8 bases from J; bases unmatched to any gene: 8. The CDR3 has 14 residues. In the original analysis: Estimation of nucleated cell counts relied on the amplification of reference gene primers. Generated by immunoSEQ multiplex PCR, the TCRdb table keeps only in-frame clones and is missing some. V and J calls plus clone size are reproduced from that table; the DNA served to infer D and trimming. This sample has more than 200,000 clones, with 88% found just once. The sequence was obtained from an elderly man with acute or convalescent COVID-19. J is TRBJ1-2 and V is TRBV29-1; 8 bases agree with TRBD1. The sample comprised peripheral blood. Here the CDR3 DNA reads TGCAGCGTTGAAGATCTCACAGGGGGAAAGGGCTACACCTTC. Translation: CSVEDLTGGKGYTF. Full variable domain (outside the CDR3, taken from reference TRBV29-1 and TRBJ1-2): SAVISQKPSRDICQRGTSLTIQCQVDSQVTMMFWYRQQPGQSLTLIATANQGSEATYESGFVIDKFPISRPNLTFSTLTVSNMSPEDSSIYLCSVEDLTGGKGYTFGSGTRLTVV.